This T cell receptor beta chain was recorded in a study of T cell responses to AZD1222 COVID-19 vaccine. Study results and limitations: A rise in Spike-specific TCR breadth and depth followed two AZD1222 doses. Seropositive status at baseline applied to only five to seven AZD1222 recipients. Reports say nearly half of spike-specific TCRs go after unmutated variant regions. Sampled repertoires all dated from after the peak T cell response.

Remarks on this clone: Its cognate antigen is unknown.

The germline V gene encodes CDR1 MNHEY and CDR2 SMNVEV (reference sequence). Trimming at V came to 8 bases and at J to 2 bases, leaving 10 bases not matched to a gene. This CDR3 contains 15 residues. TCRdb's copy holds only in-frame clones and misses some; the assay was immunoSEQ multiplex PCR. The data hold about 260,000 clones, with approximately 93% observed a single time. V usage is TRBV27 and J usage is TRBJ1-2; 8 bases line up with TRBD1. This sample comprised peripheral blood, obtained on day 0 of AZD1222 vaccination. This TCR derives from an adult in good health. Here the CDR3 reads CASGSRTGKNYGYTF. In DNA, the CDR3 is TGTGCCAGCGGTAGCAGGACAGGGAAGAACTATGGCTACACCTTC.